This T cell receptor (beta chain) is from a study of CD8+CD57+ T cells in acquired aplastic anemia. Study as a whole: CD4+ and CD8+ cells, once sorted, gave DNA averaging about 3.4 ug. CD4+ reads averaged approximately 11 million in healthy donors.

The CDR3 is made up of 13 amino acids. The V and J ends lost 6 bases and 5 bases, in that order; junction bases with no gene match: 3. Germline CDR1 LNHDA, CDR2 SQIVND (reference sequence). Using genomic DNA as the template, TCR beta VDJ and CDR3 profiling was carried out. TCRdb re-called the reads through MiXCR, storing one row per CDR3 protein. Of around 200,000 distinct CDR3 sequences detected, approximately 52% appear once; the ten largest clones hold approximately 16%. Study results and caveats: Both patients and controls carried the same twenty-nine CD8+ CDR3 sequences. Between patients and controls, CD8+ Simpson's diversity did not vary significantly.

Of note for this clonotype: Its antigen is not identified.

The V call is TRBV19, the J call TRBJ2-5; 10 bases line up with TRBD2. The receptor comes from a human donor in good health, serving as a control. The material sequenced was sorted CD4+, CD8+, or CD8+CD57+ T cells (not recorded which) from PBMCs. The CDR3 sequence is CASRQAGGETQYF. Here the CDR3 DNA reads TGTGCCAGTAGACAAGCGGGGGGGGAGACCCAGTACTTC.